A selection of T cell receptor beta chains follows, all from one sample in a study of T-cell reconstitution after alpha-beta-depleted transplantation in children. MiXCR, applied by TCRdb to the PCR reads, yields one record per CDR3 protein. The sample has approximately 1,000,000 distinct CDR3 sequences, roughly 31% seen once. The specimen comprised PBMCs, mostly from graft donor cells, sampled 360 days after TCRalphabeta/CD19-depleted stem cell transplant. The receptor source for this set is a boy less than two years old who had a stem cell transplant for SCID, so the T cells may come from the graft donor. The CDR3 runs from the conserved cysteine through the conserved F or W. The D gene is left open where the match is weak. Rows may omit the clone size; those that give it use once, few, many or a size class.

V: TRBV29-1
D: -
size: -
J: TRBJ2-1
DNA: TGCAGCGACGAACGGTACAATGAGCAGTTCTTC
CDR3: CSDERYNEQFF

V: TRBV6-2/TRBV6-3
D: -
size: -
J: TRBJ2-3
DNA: TGTGCCAGCCGTATAAGGCCAGCCCCGGCAGATACGCAGTATTTT
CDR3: CASRIRPAPADTQYF

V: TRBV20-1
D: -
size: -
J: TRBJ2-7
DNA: TGCAGTGCTAGTTACGGGGTCGGCGAGCAGTACTTC
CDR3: CSASYGVGEQYF

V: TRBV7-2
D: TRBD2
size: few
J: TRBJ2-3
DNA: TGTGCCAGCAGCTTAGTGGCTAGCGGGGGTGGAGATACGCAGTATTTT
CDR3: CASSLVASGGGDTQYF

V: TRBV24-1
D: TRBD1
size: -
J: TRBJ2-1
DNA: TGTGCCACCAGTGAGGCCGGGACAGGGCCCTACAATGAGCAGTTCTTC
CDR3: CATSEAGTGPYNEQFF

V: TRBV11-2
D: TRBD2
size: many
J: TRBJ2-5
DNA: TGTGCCAGCAAGGGACTAGTAGATGAAGAGACCCAGTACTTC
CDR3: CASKGLVDEETQYF

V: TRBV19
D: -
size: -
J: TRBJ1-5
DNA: TGTGCCAGTAGTATTAAAGGCACAGACAATCAGCCCCAGCATTTT
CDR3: CASSIKGTDNQPQHF

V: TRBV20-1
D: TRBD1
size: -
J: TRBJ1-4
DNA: TGCAGTGCATGGCGGACAGGGGGCGAAAAACTGTTTTTT
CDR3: CSAWRTGGEKLFF

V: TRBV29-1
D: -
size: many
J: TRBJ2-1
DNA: TGCAGCGTTGGGGGGCGGGGCCCTTACAATGAGCAGTTCTTC
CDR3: CSVGGRGPYNEQFF

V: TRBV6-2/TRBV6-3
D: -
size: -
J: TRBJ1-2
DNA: TGTGCCAGCAGTTACTCGAATACCAACTATGGCTACACCTTC
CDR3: CASSYSNTNYGYTF

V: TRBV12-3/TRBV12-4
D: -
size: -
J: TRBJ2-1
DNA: TGTGCCAGCAGTTTCTACGGTGCGGGGGCCCCCGGTGAGCAGTTCTTC
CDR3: CASSFYGAGAPGEQFF

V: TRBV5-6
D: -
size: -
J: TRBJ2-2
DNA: TGTGCCAGCAGCTTCGAGGACAGCTTCACCGGGGAGCTGTTTTTT
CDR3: CASSFEDSFTGELFF

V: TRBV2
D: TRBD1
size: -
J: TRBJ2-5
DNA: TGTGCCATCAGAGGACAGGGGTTTGGCGGAGAGACCCAGTACTTC
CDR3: CAIRGQGFGGETQYF

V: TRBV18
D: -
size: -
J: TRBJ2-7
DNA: TGTGCCAGCTCAGCGAAGAAATTCTACGAGCAGTACTTC
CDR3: CASSAKKFYEQYF

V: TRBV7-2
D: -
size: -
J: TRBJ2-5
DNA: TGTGCCAGCAGCTTTTCGAAGGTAGAGACCCAGTACTTC
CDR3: CASSFSKVETQYF

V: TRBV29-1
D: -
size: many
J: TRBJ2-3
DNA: TGCAGCGTTGAGGATAGCGCAGATACGCAGTATTTT
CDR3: CSVEDSADTQYF

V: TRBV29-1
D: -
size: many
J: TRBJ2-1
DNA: TGCAGCGTTGAACTTTACAATGAGCAGTTCTTC
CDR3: CSVELYNEQFF

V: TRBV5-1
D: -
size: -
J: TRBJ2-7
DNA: TGCGCCAGCAGCCCCGGCAGGGTAGGCGAGCAGTACTTC
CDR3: CASSPGRVGEQYF

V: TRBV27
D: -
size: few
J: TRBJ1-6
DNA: TGTGCCAGCAGTTTTACCCTCCCCAGGGGCTCCTATAATTCACCCCTCCACTTT
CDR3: CASSFTLPRGSYNSPLHF

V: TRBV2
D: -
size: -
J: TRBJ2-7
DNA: TGTGCCAGCAGTGAAGGAGCGAATCCCTACGAGCAGTACTTC
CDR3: CASSEGANPYEQYF

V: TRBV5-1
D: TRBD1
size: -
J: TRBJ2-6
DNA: TGCGCCAGCAGCTTGGAACCCTTGGGACAGGGGGCTGGGGCCAACGTCCTGACTTTC
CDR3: CASSLEPLGQGAGANVLTF

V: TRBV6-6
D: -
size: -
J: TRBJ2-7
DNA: TGTGCCAGCAGTTACAGGGTGGGGTACGAGCAGTACTTC
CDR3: CASSYRVGYEQYF

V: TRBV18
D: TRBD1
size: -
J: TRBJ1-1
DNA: TGTGCCAGCTCACCCCTCGGACAGGCCAGCACTGAAGCTTTCTTT
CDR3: CASSPLGQASTEAFF

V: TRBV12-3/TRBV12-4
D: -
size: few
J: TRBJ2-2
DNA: TGTGCCAGCAGTCACAGGGTCGACGTTGGCGGGGAGCTGTTTTTT
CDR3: CASSHRVDVGGELFF

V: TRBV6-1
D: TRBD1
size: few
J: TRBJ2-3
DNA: TGTGCCAGCAGGGGGGCGGACAGGGGTACAGATACGCAGTATTTT
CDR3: CASRGADRGTDTQYF

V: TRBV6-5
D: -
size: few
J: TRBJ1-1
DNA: TGTGCCAGCAGTCACCTTCCCCTGAACACTGAAGCTTTCTTT
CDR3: CASSHLPLNTEAFF

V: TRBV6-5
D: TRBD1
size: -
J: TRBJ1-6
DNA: TGTGCCAGCAGTTCTTCCGGGACAGGAAATTCACCCCTCCACTTT
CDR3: CASSSSGTGNSPLHF

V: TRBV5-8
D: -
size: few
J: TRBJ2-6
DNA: TGTGCCAGCAGCTCGGGTGTCGTCTCTGGGGCCAACGTCCTGACTTTC
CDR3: CASSSGVVSGANVLTF

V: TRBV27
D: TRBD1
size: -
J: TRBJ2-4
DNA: TGTGCCAGCAGTTTTACAGGGGTGGCCAAAAACATTCAGTACTTC
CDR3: CASSFTGVAKNIQYF

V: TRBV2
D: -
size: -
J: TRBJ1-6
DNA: TGTGCCAGCAGAAACGGACTGAGTAATTCACCCCTCCACTTT
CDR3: CASRNGLSNSPLHF

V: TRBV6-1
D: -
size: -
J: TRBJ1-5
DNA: TGTGCCAGCAGCCCCGGACAGTATAGCAATCAGCCCCAGCATTTT
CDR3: CASSPGQYSNQPQHF

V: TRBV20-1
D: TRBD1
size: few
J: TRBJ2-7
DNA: TGCAGTGCTAGAGCAGGGGGTGCCTTATTCTACGAGCAGTACTTC
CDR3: CSARAGGALFYEQYF

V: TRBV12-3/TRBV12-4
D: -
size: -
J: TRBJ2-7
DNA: TGTGCCAGCAGTTTAGTTAGTGGAGGACGGACCTACGAGCAGTACTTC
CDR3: CASSLVSGGRTYEQYF

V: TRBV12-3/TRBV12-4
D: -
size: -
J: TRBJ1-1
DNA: TGTGCCAGCAGACCTTGGGCGGGGCGGAACACTGAAGCTTTCTTT
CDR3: CASRPWAGRNTEAFF

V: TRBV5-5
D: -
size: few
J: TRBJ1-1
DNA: TGTGCCAGCAGCTTGGAGGCGGCAATGAACACTGAAGCTTTCTTT
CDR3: CASSLEAAMNTEAFF

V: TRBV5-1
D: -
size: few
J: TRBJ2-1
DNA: TGCGCCAGCAGCCCCTGGGCAGATTACAATGAGCAGTTCTTC
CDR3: CASSPWADYNEQFF

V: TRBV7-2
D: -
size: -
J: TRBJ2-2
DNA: TGTGCCAGCAGCTCTCGAAGGGGCGGATCGAACACCGGGGAGCTGTTTTTT
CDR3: CASSSRRGGSNTGELFF

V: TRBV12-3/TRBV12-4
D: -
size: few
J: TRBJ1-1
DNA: TGTGCCAGCAGTTTATTGCCTTACGCCCAGGGGTCGGGGACTGAAGCTTTCTTT
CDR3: CASSLLPYAQGSGTEAFF

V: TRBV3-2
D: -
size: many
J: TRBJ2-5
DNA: TGTGCCAGCAGCCAAGGAGGCAGGGATAAGATGGAGACCCAGTACTTC
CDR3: CASSQGGRDKMETQYF

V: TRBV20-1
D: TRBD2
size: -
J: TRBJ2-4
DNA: TGCTGTGCTAGACGGGGACTAGCAGCTCCACTAGCCAAAAACATTCAGTACTTC
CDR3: CCARRGLAAPLAKNIQYF

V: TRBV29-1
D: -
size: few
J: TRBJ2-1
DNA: TGCAGCGTGCGGAAGGGGGTACAGTTGAGCAATGAGCAGTTCTTC
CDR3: CSVRKGVQLSNEQFF